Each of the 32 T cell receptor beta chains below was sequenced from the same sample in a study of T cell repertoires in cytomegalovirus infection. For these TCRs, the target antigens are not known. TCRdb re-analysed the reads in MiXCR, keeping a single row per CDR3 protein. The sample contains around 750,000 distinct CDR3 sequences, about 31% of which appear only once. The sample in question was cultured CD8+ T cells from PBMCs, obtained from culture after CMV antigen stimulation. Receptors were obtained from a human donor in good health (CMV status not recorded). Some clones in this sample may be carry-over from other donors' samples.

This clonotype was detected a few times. The CDR3 sequence: CASSSNQQVPPNYGYTF. The CDR3 nucleotides read TGTGCCAGCAGCTCCAACCAACAGGTACCTCCTAACTATGGCTACACCTTC. This rearrangement joins TRBV9 to TRBJ1-2, with D possibly being TRBD1 (5 bases). The CDR3 has 17 amino acids. Germline assignment: CDR1 SGDLS and CDR2 YYNGEE. The V end lost 4 bases, the J end lost 0 bases, and 19 bases lay between the germline ends.

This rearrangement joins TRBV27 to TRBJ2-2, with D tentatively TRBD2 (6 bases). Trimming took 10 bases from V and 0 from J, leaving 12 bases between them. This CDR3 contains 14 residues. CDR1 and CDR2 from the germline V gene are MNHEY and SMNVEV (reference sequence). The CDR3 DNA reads TGTGCCACGACCGGGGGTACGAACACCGGGGAGCTGTTTTTT. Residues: CATTGGTNTGELFF.

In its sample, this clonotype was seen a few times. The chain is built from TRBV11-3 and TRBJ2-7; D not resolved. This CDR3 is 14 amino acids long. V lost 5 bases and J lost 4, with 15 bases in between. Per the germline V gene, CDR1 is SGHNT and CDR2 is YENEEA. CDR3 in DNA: TGTGCCAGCAGCCAAGGATCAAACCCGTACGAGCAGTACTTC. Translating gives CASSQGSNPYEQYF.

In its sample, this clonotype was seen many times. CDR3 sequence reads: CSARNSVGTQYF. The CDR3 nucleotides are TGCAGTGCTAGAAACTCCGTCGGTACGCAGTATTTT. The chain uses TRBV20-1 and TRBJ2-3, with D hard to call. The germline V and J ends were trimmed by 2 bases and 8 bases, with 11 bases remaining between them. The CDR3 sequence is 12 residues long. CDR1 and CDR2 from the germline V gene are DFQATT and SNEGSKA (reference sequence).

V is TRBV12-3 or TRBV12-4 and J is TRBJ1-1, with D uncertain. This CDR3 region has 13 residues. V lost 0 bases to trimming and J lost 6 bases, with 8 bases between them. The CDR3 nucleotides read TGTGCCAGCAGTTTAGCTTCACAGTCTGAAGCTTTCTTT. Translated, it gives CASSLASQSEAFF.

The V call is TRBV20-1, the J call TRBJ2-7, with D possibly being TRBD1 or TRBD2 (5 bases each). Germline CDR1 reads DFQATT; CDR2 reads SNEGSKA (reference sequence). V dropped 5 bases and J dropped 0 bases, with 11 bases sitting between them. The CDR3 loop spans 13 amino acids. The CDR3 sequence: CSAVGTDSYEQYF. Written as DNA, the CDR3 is TGCAGTGCTGTCGGGACGGACTCCTACGAGCAGTACTTC.

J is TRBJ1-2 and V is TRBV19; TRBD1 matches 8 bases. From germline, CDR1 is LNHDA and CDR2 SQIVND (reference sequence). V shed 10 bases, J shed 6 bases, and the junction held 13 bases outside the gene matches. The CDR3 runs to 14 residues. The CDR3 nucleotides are TGTGCCATTGACAGGGGTGAACCTCTCGATGGCTACACCTTC. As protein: CAIDRGEPLDGYTF.

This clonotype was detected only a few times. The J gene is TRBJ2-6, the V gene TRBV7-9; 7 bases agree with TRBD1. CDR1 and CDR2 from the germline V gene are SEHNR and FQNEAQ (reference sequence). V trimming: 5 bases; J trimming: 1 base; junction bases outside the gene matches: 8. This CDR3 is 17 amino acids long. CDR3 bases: TGTGCCAGCAGCAACCAGGACAGGCCTTCTGGGGCCAACGTCCTGACTTTC. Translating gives CASSNQDRPSGANVLTF. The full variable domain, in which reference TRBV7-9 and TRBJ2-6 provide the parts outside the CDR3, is DTGVSQNPRHKITKRGQNVTFRCDPISEHNRLYWYRQTLGQGPEFLTYFQNEAQLEKSRLLSDRFSAERPKGSFSTLEIQRTEQGDSAMYLCASSNQDRPSGANVLTFGAGSRLTVL.

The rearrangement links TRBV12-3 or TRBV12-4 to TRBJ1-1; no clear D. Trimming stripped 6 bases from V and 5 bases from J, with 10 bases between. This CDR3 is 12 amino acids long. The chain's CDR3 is CASRPWGTEAFF. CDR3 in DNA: TGTGCCAGCAGACCGTGGGGAACTGAAGCTTTCTTT.

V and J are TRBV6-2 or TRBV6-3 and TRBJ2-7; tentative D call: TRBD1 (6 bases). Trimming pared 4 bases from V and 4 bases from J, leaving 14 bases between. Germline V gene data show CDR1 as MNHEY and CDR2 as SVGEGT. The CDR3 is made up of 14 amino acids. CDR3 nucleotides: TGTGCCAGCAGTTCCCTTAGGACAGCGTACGAGCAGTACGTC. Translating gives CASSSLRTAYEQYV.

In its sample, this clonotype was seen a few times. CDR3 sequence reads: CASSSSAGDLNYGYTF. CDR3 in DNA: TGTGCCAGCTCTTCATCGGCAGGTGACCTTAACTATGGCTACACCTTC. The chain uses TRBV27 and TRBJ1-2; D gene ambiguous. V lost 8 bases and J lost 1, with 20 bases in between. Germline assignment: CDR1 MNHEY and CDR2 SMNVEV (reference sequence). The CDR3 runs 16 residues.

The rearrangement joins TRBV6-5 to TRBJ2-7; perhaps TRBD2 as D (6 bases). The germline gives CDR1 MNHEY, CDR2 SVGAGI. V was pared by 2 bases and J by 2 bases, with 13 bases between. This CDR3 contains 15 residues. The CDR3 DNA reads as TGTGCCAGCAGTTACGCAGCGGAGGGGACCTACGAGCAGTACTTC. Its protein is CASSYAAEGTYEQYF.

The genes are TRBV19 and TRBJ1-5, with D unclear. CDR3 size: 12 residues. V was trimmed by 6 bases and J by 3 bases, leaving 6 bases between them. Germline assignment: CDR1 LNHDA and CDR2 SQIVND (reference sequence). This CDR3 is CASSPYNQPQHF. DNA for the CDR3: TGTGCCAGTAGCCCCTACAATCAGCCCCAGCATTTT.

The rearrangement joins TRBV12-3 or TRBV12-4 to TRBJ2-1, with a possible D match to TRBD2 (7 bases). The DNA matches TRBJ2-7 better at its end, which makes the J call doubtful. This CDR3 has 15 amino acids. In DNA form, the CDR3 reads TGTGCCAGCATACGGGGGGCGAGCTCCTACAATGAGCAGTACTTC. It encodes CASIRGASSYNEQYF.

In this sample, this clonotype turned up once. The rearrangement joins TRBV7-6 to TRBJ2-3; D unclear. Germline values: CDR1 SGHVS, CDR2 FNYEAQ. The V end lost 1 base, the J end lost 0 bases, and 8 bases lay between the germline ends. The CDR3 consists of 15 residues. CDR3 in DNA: TGTGCCAGCAGCTTAGTCAGTCAGAGCACAGATACGCAGTATTTT. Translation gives CASSLVSQSTDTQYF. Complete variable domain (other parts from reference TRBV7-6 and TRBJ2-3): GAGVSQSPRYKVTKRGQDVALRCDPISGHVSLYWYRQALGQGPEFLTYFNYEAQQDKSGLPNDRFSAERPEGSISTLTIQRTEQRDSAMYRCASSLVSQSTDTQYFGPGTRLTVL.

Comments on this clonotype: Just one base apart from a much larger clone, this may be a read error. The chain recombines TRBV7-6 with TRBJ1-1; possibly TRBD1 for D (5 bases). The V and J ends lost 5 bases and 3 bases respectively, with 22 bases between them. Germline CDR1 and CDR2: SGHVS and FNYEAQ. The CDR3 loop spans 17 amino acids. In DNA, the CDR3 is TGTGCCAGCAGCCGCTGGACATGGGGCCCACTCGACACTGAAGCTTTCTTT. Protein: CASSRWTWGPLDTEAFF.

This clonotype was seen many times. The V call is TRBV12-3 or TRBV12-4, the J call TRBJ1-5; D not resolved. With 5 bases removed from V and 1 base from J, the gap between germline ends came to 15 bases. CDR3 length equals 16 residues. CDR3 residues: CASSPWWETSNQPQHF. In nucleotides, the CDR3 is TGTGCCAGCAGTCCCTGGTGGGAAACGAGCAATCAGCCCCAGCATTTT.

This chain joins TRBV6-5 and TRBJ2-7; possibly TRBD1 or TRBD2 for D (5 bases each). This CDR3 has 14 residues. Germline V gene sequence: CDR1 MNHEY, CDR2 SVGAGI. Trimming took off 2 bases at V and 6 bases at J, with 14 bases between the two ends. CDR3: CASSYSGPRGEQYF. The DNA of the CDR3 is TGTGCCAGCAGTTACAGCGGACCGAGGGGCGAGCAGTACTTC.

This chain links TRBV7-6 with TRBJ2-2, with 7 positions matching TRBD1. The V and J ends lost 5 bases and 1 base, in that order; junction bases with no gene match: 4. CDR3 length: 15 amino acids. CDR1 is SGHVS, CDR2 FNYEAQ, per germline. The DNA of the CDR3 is TGTGCCAGCAGCCGGACAGGATTGAACACCGGGGAGCTGTTTTTT. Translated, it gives CASSRTGLNTGELFF.

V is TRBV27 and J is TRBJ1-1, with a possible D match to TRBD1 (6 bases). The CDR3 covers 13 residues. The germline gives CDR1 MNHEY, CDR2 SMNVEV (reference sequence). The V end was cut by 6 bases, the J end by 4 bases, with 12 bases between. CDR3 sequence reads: CASSRDMITEAFF. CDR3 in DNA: TGTGCCAGCAGCCGGGACATGATCACTGAAGCTTTCTTT.

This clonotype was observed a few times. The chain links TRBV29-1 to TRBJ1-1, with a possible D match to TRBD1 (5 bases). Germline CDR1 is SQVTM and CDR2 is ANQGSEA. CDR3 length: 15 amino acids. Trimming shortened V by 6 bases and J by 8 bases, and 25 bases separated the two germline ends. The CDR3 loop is CSVYSGDPLGREAFF. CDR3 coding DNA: TGCAGCGTCTATTCCGGGGACCCGTTGGGGAGAGAAGCTTTCTTT. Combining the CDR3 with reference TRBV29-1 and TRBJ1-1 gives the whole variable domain SAVISQKPSRDICQRGTSLTIQCQVDSQVTMMFWYRQQPGQSLTLIATANQGSEATYESGFVIDKFPISRPNLTFSTLTVSNMSPEDSSIYLCSVYSGDPLGREAFFGQGTRLTVV.

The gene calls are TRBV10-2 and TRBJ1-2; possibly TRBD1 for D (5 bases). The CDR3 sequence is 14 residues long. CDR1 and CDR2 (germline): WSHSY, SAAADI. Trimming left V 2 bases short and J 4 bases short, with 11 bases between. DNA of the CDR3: TGCGCCAGCAGTGAGGGGGCGCAAAGCTATGGCTACACCTTC. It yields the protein CASSEGAQSYGYTF.

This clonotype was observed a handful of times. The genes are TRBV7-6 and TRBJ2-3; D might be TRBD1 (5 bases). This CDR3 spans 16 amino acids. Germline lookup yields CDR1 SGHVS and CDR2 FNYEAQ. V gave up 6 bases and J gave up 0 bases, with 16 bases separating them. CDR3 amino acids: CASRYRSTTSTDTQYF. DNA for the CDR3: TGTGCCAGCAGGTACAGGAGTACAACTAGCACAGATACGCAGTATTTT.

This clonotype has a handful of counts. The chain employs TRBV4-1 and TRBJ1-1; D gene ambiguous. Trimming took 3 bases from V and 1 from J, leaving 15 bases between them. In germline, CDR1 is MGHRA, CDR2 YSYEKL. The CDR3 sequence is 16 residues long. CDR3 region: CASSQVRRAWNTEAFF. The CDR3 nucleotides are TGCGCCAGCAGCCAGGTCAGGCGTGCATGGAACACTGAAGCTTTCTTT.

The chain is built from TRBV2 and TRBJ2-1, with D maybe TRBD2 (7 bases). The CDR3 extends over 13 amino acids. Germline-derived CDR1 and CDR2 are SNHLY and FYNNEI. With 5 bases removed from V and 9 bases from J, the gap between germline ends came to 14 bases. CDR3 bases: TGTGCCAGCAGTCGAGGGGGGGAAGGTGAGCAGTTCTTC. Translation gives CASSRGGEGEQFF. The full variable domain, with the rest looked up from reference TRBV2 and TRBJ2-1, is EPEVTQTPSHQVTQMGQEVILRCVPISNHLYFYWYRQILGQKVEFLVSFYNNEISEKSEIFDDQFSVERPDGSNFTLKIRSTKLEDSAMYFCASSRGGEGEQFFGPGTRLTVL.

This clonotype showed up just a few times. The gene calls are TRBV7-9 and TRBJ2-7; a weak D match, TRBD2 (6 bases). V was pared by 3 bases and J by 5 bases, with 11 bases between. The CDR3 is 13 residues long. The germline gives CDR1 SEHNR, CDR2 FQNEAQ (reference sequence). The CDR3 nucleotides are TGTGCCAGCAGCTTGTATTCGGGGGACGAGCAGTACTTC. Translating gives CASSLYSGDEQYF.

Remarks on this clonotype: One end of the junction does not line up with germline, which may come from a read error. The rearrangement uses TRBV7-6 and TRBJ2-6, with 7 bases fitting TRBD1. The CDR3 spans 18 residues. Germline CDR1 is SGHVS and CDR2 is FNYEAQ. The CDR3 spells CASSLQPGPPKGANVLTF. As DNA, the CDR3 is TGTGCCAGCAGCTTACAGCCGGGCCCTCCGAAGGGGGCCAATGTCCTGACTTTC. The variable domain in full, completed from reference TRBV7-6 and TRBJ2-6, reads GAGVSQSPRYKVTKRGQDVALRCDPISGHVSLYWYRQALGQGPEFLTYFNYEAQQDKSGLPNDRFSAERPEGSISTLTIQRTEQRDSAMYRCASSLQPGPPKGANVLTFGAGSRLTVL.

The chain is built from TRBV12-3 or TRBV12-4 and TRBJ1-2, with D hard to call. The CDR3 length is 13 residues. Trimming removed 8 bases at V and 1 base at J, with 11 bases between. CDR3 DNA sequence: TGTGCCAGCGCCTCTCAGGTTAACTATGGCTACACCTTC. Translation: CASASQVNYGYTF.

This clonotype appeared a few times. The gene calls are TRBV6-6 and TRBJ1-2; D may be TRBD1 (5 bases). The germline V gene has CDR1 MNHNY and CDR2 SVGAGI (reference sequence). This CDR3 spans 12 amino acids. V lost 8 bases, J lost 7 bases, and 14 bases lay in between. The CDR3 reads CASLQGTAGYTF. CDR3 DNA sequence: TGTGCCAGCCTACAAGGGACGGCTGGCTACACCTTC.

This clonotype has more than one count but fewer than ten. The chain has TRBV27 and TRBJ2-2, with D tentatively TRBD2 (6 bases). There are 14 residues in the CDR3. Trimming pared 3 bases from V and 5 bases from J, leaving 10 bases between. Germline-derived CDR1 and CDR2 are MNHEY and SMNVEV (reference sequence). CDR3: CASSLWGGTGELFF. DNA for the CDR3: TGTGCCAGCAGTTTGTGGGGAGGAACCGGGGAGCTGTTTTTT.

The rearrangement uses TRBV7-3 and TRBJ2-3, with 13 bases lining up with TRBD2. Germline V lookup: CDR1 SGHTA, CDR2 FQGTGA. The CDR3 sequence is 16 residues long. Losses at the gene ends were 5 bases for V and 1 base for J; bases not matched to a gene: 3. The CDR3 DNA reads TGTGCCAGCAGCCGCGGACTAGCGGGGGGCACAGATACGCAGTATTTT. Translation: CASSRGLAGGTDTQYF.

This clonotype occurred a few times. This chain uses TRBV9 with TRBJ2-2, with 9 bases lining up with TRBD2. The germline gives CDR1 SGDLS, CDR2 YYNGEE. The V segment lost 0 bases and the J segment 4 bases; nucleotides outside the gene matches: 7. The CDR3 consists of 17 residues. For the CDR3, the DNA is TGTGCCAGCAGCGTAGCGGATAGCGGGGGACTCACCGGGGAGCTGTTTTTT. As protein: CASSVADSGGLTGELFF.